A selection of T cell receptor beta chains follows, all from one sample in a study of blood T cell repertoires in COVID-19. This table comes from immunoSEQ multiplex PCR, and its TCRdb copy is limited to in-frame clones, with some not included. This sample has 310,000 or so clones, with around 86% found just once. The source material was peripheral blood. These receptors were taken from a man between 65 and 85 years old with acute or convalescent COVID-19. Both conserved end residues are part of each CDR3. Each record gives: J gene, clone size, D gene, CDR3 length, V gene, CDR3 DNA, CDR3 protein. D genes are given only for firm matches. The size field is filled for only some rows; it gives once, few, many or a size class.

j_call: TRBJ1-5; clone_size: NA; d_call: NA; cdr3_length: 17; v_call: TRBV2; cdr3_nt: TGTGCCAGCAGCCCCGACGGCTCCGGGGTATGGAATCAGCCCCAGCATTTT; cdr3_aa: CASSPDGSGVWNQPQHF
j_call: TRBJ1-6; clone_size: NA; d_call: NA; cdr3_length: 11; v_call: TRBV7-9; cdr3_nt: TGTGCCAGCAGCCTCACCGGGCCCCTCCACTTT; cdr3_aa: CASSLTGPLHF
j_call: TRBJ1-1; clone_size: NA; d_call: NA; cdr3_length: 13; v_call: TRBV19; cdr3_nt: TGTGCCAGTAGGCAGCACAGGGATACTGAAGCTTTCTTT; cdr3_aa: CASRQHRDTEAFF
j_call: TRBJ1-6; clone_size: once; d_call: NA; cdr3_length: 14; v_call: TRBV27; cdr3_nt: TGTGCCAGCAGCAGGGAATCCTATGTTTCACCCCTCCACTTT; cdr3_aa: CASSRESYVSPLHF
j_call: TRBJ1-5; clone_size: NA; d_call: NA; cdr3_length: 14; v_call: TRBV3-1/TRBV3-2; cdr3_nt: TGTGCCAGCAGCCAAGCCGGGACAAATCAGCCCCAGCATTTT; cdr3_aa: CASSQAGTNQPQHF
j_call: TRBJ1-1; clone_size: NA; d_call: NA; cdr3_length: 12; v_call: TRBV24-1; cdr3_nt: TGTGCCACCAGGCAGGGGAACACTGAAGCTTTCTTT; cdr3_aa: CATRQGNTEAFF
j_call: TRBJ1-2; clone_size: NA; d_call: NA; cdr3_length: 15; v_call: TRBV5-6; cdr3_nt: TGTGCCAGCAGCTTGGGCCCCACAGGGAGCTATGGCTACACCTTC; cdr3_aa: CASSLGPTGSYGYTF
j_call: TRBJ2-1; clone_size: NA; d_call: NA; cdr3_length: 14; v_call: TRBV30; cdr3_nt: TGTGCCTGGAGTTTGGGGGAGGCCCACAATGAGCAGTTCTTC; cdr3_aa: CAWSLGEAHNEQFF
j_call: TRBJ2-5; clone_size: NA; d_call: NA; cdr3_length: 16; v_call: TRBV11-2; cdr3_nt: TGTGCCAGCAGCCCCAATGTCGGGGGGCGGGGAGAGACCCAGTACTTC; cdr3_aa: CASSPNVGGRGETQYF
j_call: TRBJ1-2; clone_size: NA; d_call: NA; cdr3_length: 13; v_call: TRBV12-3/TRBV12-4; cdr3_nt: TGTGCCAGCAGTCCAGGGATATACTATGGCTACACCTTC; cdr3_aa: CASSPGIYYGYTF
j_call: TRBJ1-3; clone_size: NA; d_call: NA; cdr3_length: 15; v_call: TRBV3-1/TRBV3-2; cdr3_nt: TGTGCCAGCAGTCACCAGGCCATCTCTGGAAACACCATATATTTT; cdr3_aa: CASSHQAISGNTIYF
j_call: TRBJ2-7; clone_size: NA; d_call: NA; cdr3_length: 15; v_call: TRBV6-5; cdr3_nt: TGTGCCAGCAACGACAGGAACCTTGGGTCCTACGAGCAGTACTTC; cdr3_aa: CASNDRNLGSYEQYF
j_call: TRBJ2-1; clone_size: few; d_call: TRBD2; cdr3_length: 14; v_call: TRBV2; cdr3_nt: TGTGCCAGCAGTGGGGGACTAGGCTACAATGAGCAGTTCTTC; cdr3_aa: CASSGGLGYNEQFF
j_call: TRBJ2-2; clone_size: once; d_call: TRBD2; cdr3_length: 16; v_call: TRBV20-1; cdr3_nt: TGCAGTGCTAGTACTAGCGGGAGGGCGAACACCGGGGAGCTGTTTTTT; cdr3_aa: CSASTSGRANTGELFF
j_call: TRBJ2-5; clone_size: NA; d_call: NA; cdr3_length: 14; v_call: TRBV30; cdr3_nt: TGTGCCTGGAGGGAGGCCGGGGTTCTAGAGACCCAGTACTTC; cdr3_aa: CAWREAGVLETQYF
j_call: TRBJ2-5; clone_size: once; d_call: NA; cdr3_length: 12; v_call: TRBV28; cdr3_nt: TGTGCCAGCAGTTTTCCGTTAGGGGCCCAGTACTTC; cdr3_aa: CASSFPLGAQYF
j_call: TRBJ2-1; clone_size: NA; d_call: NA; cdr3_length: 13; v_call: TRBV28; cdr3_nt: TGTGCCAGCAGTTTCGCTACCCGTAATGAGCAGTTCTTC; cdr3_aa: CASSFATRNEQFF
j_call: TRBJ1-3; clone_size: NA; d_call: NA; cdr3_length: 16; v_call: TRBV6-1; cdr3_nt: TGTGCCAGCAGTGGGGGAGGCCGAGGCTCTGGAAACACCATATATTTT; cdr3_aa: CASSGGGRGSGNTIYF
j_call: TRBJ1-6; clone_size: NA; d_call: TRBD1; cdr3_length: 14; v_call: TRBV19; cdr3_nt: TGTGCCAGTAGTATCGACAGGGGGCGTTCACCCCTCCACTTT; cdr3_aa: CASSIDRGRSPLHF
j_call: TRBJ1-2; clone_size: NA; d_call: NA; cdr3_length: 15; v_call: TRBV6-5; cdr3_nt: TGTGCCAGCAGTTTCCGAGATGGACTGGGCTCGGACTACACCTTC; cdr3_aa: CASSFRDGLGSDYTF
j_call: TRBJ1-2; clone_size: NA; d_call: NA; cdr3_length: 13; v_call: TRBV6-2/TRBV6-3; cdr3_nt: TGTGCCAGCAGTTTAACAGAGAACTATGGCTACACCTTC; cdr3_aa: CASSLTENYGYTF
j_call: TRBJ2-7; clone_size: NA; d_call: TRBD1; cdr3_length: 14; v_call: TRBV6-5; cdr3_nt: TGTGCCAGCAGAGGGACAGGGATTTTGTACGAGCAGTACTTC; cdr3_aa: CASRGTGILYEQYF
j_call: TRBJ1-1; clone_size: NA; d_call: TRBD1; cdr3_length: 14; v_call: TRBV5-1; cdr3_nt: TGCGCCAGCAAGGCCGGGACAGGGCTCACTGAAGCTTTCTTT; cdr3_aa: CASKAGTGLTEAFF
j_call: TRBJ1-1; clone_size: NA; d_call: NA; cdr3_length: 17; v_call: TRBV3-1/TRBV3-2; cdr3_nt: TGTGCCAGCAATGAAAGGCCCAGACCTAAGGAGGACACTGAAGCTTTCTTT; cdr3_aa: CASNERPRPKEDTEAFF
j_call: TRBJ2-1; clone_size: NA; d_call: NA; cdr3_length: 16; v_call: TRBV7-9; cdr3_nt: TGTGCCAGCAGCCCTCTTCAGACGGGAGCCTACAATGAGCAGTTCTTC; cdr3_aa: CASSPLQTGAYNEQFF
j_call: TRBJ2-7; clone_size: once; d_call: TRBD1; cdr3_length: 15; v_call: TRBV19; cdr3_nt: TGTGCCAGTAGTATAGGGGCAGGGGGCCTTTACGAGCAGTACTTC; cdr3_aa: CASSIGAGGLYEQYF
j_call: TRBJ1-5; clone_size: NA; d_call: NA; cdr3_length: 15; v_call: TRBV21-1; cdr3_nt: TGTGCCAGCAGCAAAGGGCAGGTTAGCAATCAGCCCCAGCATTTT; cdr3_aa: CASSKGQVSNQPQHF
j_call: TRBJ2-6; clone_size: NA; d_call: NA; cdr3_length: 16; v_call: TRBV10-3; cdr3_nt: TGTGCCATCAGTGAGTCGCTACAGTTTGGGGCCAACGTCCTGACTTTC; cdr3_aa: CAISESLQFGANVLTF
j_call: TRBJ2-5; clone_size: NA; d_call: TRBD1; cdr3_length: 17; v_call: TRBV3-1/TRBV3-2; cdr3_nt: TGTGCCAGCAGCCACCTATACAGGACAGGGGGGGCGGAGACCCAGTACTTC; cdr3_aa: CASSHLYRTGGAETQYF
j_call: TRBJ2-1; clone_size: NA; d_call: TRBD1; cdr3_length: 13; v_call: TRBV10-2; cdr3_nt: TGCGCCAGCACTCCGGGACAGGGAGGTGGGCAGTTCTTC; cdr3_aa: CASTPGQGGGQFF
j_call: TRBJ1-4; clone_size: NA; d_call: NA; cdr3_length: 15; v_call: TRBV7-9; cdr3_nt: TGTGCCAGCAGCCCTACACAGGGATTTAATGAAAAACTGTTTTTT; cdr3_aa: CASSPTQGFNEKLFF
j_call: TRBJ2-7; clone_size: NA; d_call: TRBD1; cdr3_length: 15; v_call: TRBV6-5; cdr3_nt: TGTGCCAGCAGAGACATGTCGGGACAGTCCTACGAGCAGTACTTC; cdr3_aa: CASRDMSGQSYEQYF
j_call: TRBJ2-5; clone_size: NA; d_call: NA; cdr3_length: 13; v_call: TRBV10-3; cdr3_nt: TGTGCCATCAGTGAACGAGGGTCCGAGACCCAGTACTTC; cdr3_aa: CAISERGSETQYF
j_call: TRBJ2-4; clone_size: few; d_call: NA; cdr3_length: 11; v_call: TRBV20-1; cdr3_nt: TGCAGTGCCAGGGGAACAAACATTCAGTACTTC; cdr3_aa: CSARGTNIQYF
j_call: TRBJ2-1; clone_size: NA; d_call: TRBD1; cdr3_length: 15; v_call: TRBV25-1; cdr3_nt: TGTGCCAGCAGTGAACCTGGGACAGGACCCAATGAGCAGTTCTTC; cdr3_aa: CASSEPGTGPNEQFF
j_call: TRBJ2-7; clone_size: NA; d_call: TRBD2; cdr3_length: 17; v_call: TRBV19; cdr3_nt: TGTGCCAGTAGTATAGATAGGGCCGCTAGCGGGACCTACGAGCAGTACTTC; cdr3_aa: CASSIDRAASGTYEQYF
j_call: TRBJ1-5; clone_size: NA; d_call: TRBD1; cdr3_length: 14; v_call: TRBV2; cdr3_nt: TGTGCCAGCAGTGAACGGACAGGGCTACAGCCCCAGCATTTT; cdr3_aa: CASSERTGLQPQHF
j_call: TRBJ1-5; clone_size: once; d_call: NA; cdr3_length: 14; v_call: TRBV7-2; cdr3_nt: TGTGCCAGCAGCCTGACAGCTAGCAATCAGCCCCAGCATTTT; cdr3_aa: CASSLTASNQPQHF
j_call: TRBJ2-7; clone_size: NA; d_call: TRBD1; cdr3_length: 15; v_call: TRBV4-1; cdr3_nt: TGCGCCAGCAGCCATACGGGACAGATGACCTACGAGCAGTACTTC; cdr3_aa: CASSHTGQMTYEQYF
j_call: TRBJ2-1; clone_size: NA; d_call: TRBD2; cdr3_length: 16; v_call: TRBV4-2; cdr3_nt: TGTGCCAGCAGCCCGGAACGACTAGCGAGCTACAATGAGCAGTTCTTC; cdr3_aa: CASSPERLASYNEQFF
j_call: TRBJ1-1; clone_size: NA; d_call: NA; cdr3_length: 17; v_call: TRBV4-3; cdr3_nt: TGCGCCAGCAGCCAAGTCCAACAGGCGGGGGATACAAGAGAAGCTTTCTTT; cdr3_aa: CASSQVQQAGDTREAFF
j_call: TRBJ2-1; clone_size: NA; d_call: TRBD1; cdr3_length: 18; v_call: TRBV28; cdr3_nt: TGTGCCAGCAGTGCACTTCACTCCGGGACAGGGGTGGGAAATGAGCAGTTCTTC; cdr3_aa: CASSALHSGTGVGNEQFF
j_call: TRBJ1-6; clone_size: NA; d_call: NA; cdr3_length: 15; v_call: TRBV5-1; cdr3_nt: TGCGCCAGCAGCTTGGGGACAGAAAATAATTCACCCCTCCACTTT; cdr3_aa: CASSLGTENNSPLHF
j_call: TRBJ2-5; clone_size: NA; d_call: NA; cdr3_length: 16; v_call: TRBV4-2; cdr3_nt: TGTGCCAGCAGCCAAGGCCCAACCCACAGGGCCGAGACCCAGTACTTC; cdr3_aa: CASSQGPTHRAETQYF
j_call: TRBJ2-7; clone_size: NA; d_call: TRBD1; cdr3_length: 16; v_call: TRBV28; cdr3_nt: TGTGCCAGCAGTCCGCCGGGACAGGGGGCCACCTACGAGCAGTACTTC; cdr3_aa: CASSPPGQGATYEQYF
j_call: TRBJ1-1; clone_size: NA; d_call: NA; cdr3_length: 14; v_call: TRBV29-1; cdr3_nt: TGCAGCGCTAGAACATCAGGTCTGAACACTGAAGCTTTCTTT; cdr3_aa: CSARTSGLNTEAFF
j_call: TRBJ1-1; clone_size: NA; d_call: NA; cdr3_length: 13; v_call: TRBV10-2; cdr3_nt: TGCGCCAGCGCGACCGGGTTTGACACTGAAGCTTTCTTT; cdr3_aa: CASATGFDTEAFF
j_call: TRBJ2-1; clone_size: NA; d_call: TRBD1; cdr3_length: 13; v_call: TRBV7-2; cdr3_nt: TGTGCCAGCACGGGACAGGGCCCGCGGGAGCAGTTCTTC; cdr3_aa: CASTGQGPREQFF
j_call: TRBJ2-7; clone_size: once; d_call: NA; cdr3_length: 16; v_call: TRBV4-3; cdr3_nt: TGCGCCAGCAGCCAAGGCGGCGGGGACCTAGTTCACGAGCAGTACTTC; cdr3_aa: CASSQGGGDLVHEQYF
j_call: TRBJ2-3; clone_size: NA; d_call: NA; cdr3_length: 14; v_call: TRBV28; cdr3_nt: TGTGCCAGCAGTCCCATTCGGGGGACAGATACGCAGTATTTT; cdr3_aa: CASSPIRGTDTQYF
j_call: TRBJ1-1; clone_size: NA; d_call: NA; cdr3_length: 16; v_call: TRBV7-8; cdr3_nt: TGTGCCAGCAGCTTCGGGTCGATAGCGTCTTACACTGAAGCTTTCTTT; cdr3_aa: CASSFGSIASYTEAFF
j_call: TRBJ2-5; clone_size: NA; d_call: TRBD1; cdr3_length: 13; v_call: TRBV5-6; cdr3_nt: TGTGCCAGCAGCTCGGACAGGGGTGAGACCCAGTACTTC; cdr3_aa: CASSSDRGETQYF
j_call: TRBJ2-3; clone_size: NA; d_call: TRBD2; cdr3_length: 14; v_call: TRBV29-1; cdr3_nt: TGCAGCGTCGGGACTAGCGCGCTCACAGATACGCAGTATTTT; cdr3_aa: CSVGTSALTDTQYF
j_call: TRBJ2-2; clone_size: NA; d_call: TRBD2; cdr3_length: 15; v_call: TRBV25-1; cdr3_nt: TGTGCCAGCAGCCTTGGACTAGCGGGGGCCGGGGAGCTGTTTTTT; cdr3_aa: CASSLGLAGAGELFF
j_call: TRBJ2-2; clone_size: few; d_call: TRBD1; cdr3_length: 16; v_call: TRBV4-3; cdr3_nt: TGCGCCAGCAGCCAAGACCCACAGGGGTTAACCGGGGAGCTGTTTTTT; cdr3_aa: CASSQDPQGLTGELFF
j_call: TRBJ2-7; clone_size: NA; d_call: TRBD2; cdr3_length: 14; v_call: TRBV6-5; cdr3_nt: TGTGCCAGCAGTACGGGACTAGCGGGCCACGAGCAGTACTTC; cdr3_aa: CASSTGLAGHEQYF
j_call: TRBJ2-5; clone_size: NA; d_call: TRBD2; cdr3_length: 16; v_call: TRBV3-1/TRBV3-2; cdr3_nt: TGTGCCAGCAGCCAAGCTAGCGGGGGGGGAGGAGAGACCCAGTACTTC; cdr3_aa: CASSQASGGGGETQYF
j_call: TRBJ2-7; clone_size: NA; d_call: NA; cdr3_length: 14; v_call: TRBV11-2; cdr3_nt: TGTGCCAGCAGCCCACAAAAGGGGGCCTACGAGCAGTACTTC; cdr3_aa: CASSPQKGAYEQYF
j_call: TRBJ2-1; clone_size: NA; d_call: TRBD2; cdr3_length: 15; v_call: TRBV28; cdr3_nt: TGTGCCAGCGGGGCTAGCGGGAGAGAAAGCAATGGGCAGTTCTTC; cdr3_aa: CASGASGRESNGQFF
j_call: TRBJ2-1; clone_size: NA; d_call: NA; cdr3_length: 12; v_call: TRBV2; cdr3_nt: TGTGCCAGCAACGGGGTAGTCCATGAGCAGTTCTTC; cdr3_aa: CASNGVVHEQFF